This T cell receptor beta chain was identified in a study of blood T cell repertoires in COVID-19. Study as a whole: Samples taken during acute and convalescent COVID-19 were collected in the United States, Italy and Spain.

The germline CDR1 and CDR2 sequences are LNHDA and SQIVND (reference sequence). This CDR3 is 14 amino acids long. The V and J ends lost 4 bases and 1 base, in that order; junction bases with no gene match: 1. Original processing notes: Amplification of reference gene primers provided the estimated nucleated cell counts. Sequencing used immunoSEQ multiplex PCR; TCRdb keeps in-frame clones, though not all of them. D and trimming come from the DNA, and the V and J calls and clone size come from that table. Of fewer than 350,000 clones listed, about 91% are singletons. One Seattle source followed patients from active infection through their disease course. A note on this clone: The same CDR3 can be traced to other DNA sequences in this sample.

The sequence derives from a woman aged 25-40 years with COVID-19, enrolled during active disease. The sample comprised peripheral blood. The chain has TRBV19 and TRBJ1-5; 7 positions agree with TRBD1. The CDR3 loop reads CASSTQGSNQPQHF. The CDR3 coding sequence is TGTGCCAGTAGTACACAGGGGAGCAATCAGCCCCAGCATTTT.